The clone carrying this T cell receptor (beta chain) was observed a handful of times. Its antigen remains unknown. V lost 0 bases and J 2 bases, leaving 10 bases between the germline ends. The germline gives CDR1 SQVTM, CDR2 ANQGSEA. The CDR3 is 14 amino acids. One entry per CDR3 protein results from TCRdb running MiXCR on the 5' RACE reads. In the table there are 350,000 to 500,000 distinct CDR3 sequences, around a quarter of which are singletons. These data belong to a study of T-cell memory formation after mild COVID-19. General study findings and limits: While clones contracting from day 15 to 85 were balanced between CD4 and CD8, later expanders leaned CD4+.

The sequence was obtained from an adult woman who had mild COVID-19 (a few samples of this study predate the infection). Cell type and time point are not known. V is TRBV29-1 and J is TRBJ2-5; no clear D. Sequencing was performed on PBMCs or a T cell subset sorted from them (not recorded which). The CDR3 region has the DNA TGCAGCGTTGAAGAAGGCGCGCAACAAGAGACCCAGTACTTC. Translating gives CSVEEGAQQETQYF.